This TCR beta chain was observed in a study of spatial heterogeneity in lung cancer. Unique molecular identifiers, one per molecule, were present on every TCR cDNA molecule. Via MiXCR, TCRdb re-called the 5' RACE reads, giving one row per CDR3 protein. The data show 25,000 or so distinct CDR3 sequences, about 3% seen once. CDR1 is MNHNS, CDR2 SASEGT, per germline. V lost 3 bases to trimming and J lost 3 bases, with 6 bases between them. The CDR3 sequence is 13 residues long. Concerning this clonotype: Its target is not known. This may stem from a read error, because a much larger clone lies one nucleotide away.

Study findings and constraints: At tumor resection, ubiquitous expanded TCRs were detected in blood more often than later.

Time point denoted: sample taken at primary tumor resection. Whole RNA from tumor, nontumor lung or frozen PBMC was sequenced unsorted. Some 72 TRACERx patients with early, untreated non-small cell lung cancer donated samples. The sequence came from a female donor with early-stage non-small cell lung cancer. The chain has TRBV6-1 and TRBJ1-5; D is undetermined. The sample in question was PBMCs, obtained at surgery. The CDR3 here is CASSEFNNQPQHF. The CDR3 nucleotides read TGTGCCAGCAGTGAGTTCAACAATCAGCCCCAGCATTTT.